This T cell receptor (beta chain) was sequenced during a study of beta chain features in type 1 diabetes. The sample holds a few counts of this clone. Its antigen is not known. Germline values: CDR1 LNHDA, CDR2 SQIVND (reference sequence). V lost 2 bases and J 7 bases, leaving 9 bases between the germline ends. This CDR3 has 13 residues. Whole-study findings and limits: Patients with Type 1 diabetes showed moderately but significantly shorter TCRB CDR3s in all four CD4+ subsets. In these data, an HLA type influence on TCRB rearrangement remained unresolved. Short templates might get an advantage during PCR, and this would be equal in patients and controls.

Expressed TCRB transcripts were sequenced because the isolated RNA had all been reverse transcribed beforehand. Clones were sequenced by immunoSEQ multiplex PCR, and TCRdb holds only the in-frame ones, with some missing. The sample has 40,000 to 45,000 clones, about 66% seen once. Input material: Tregs from blood. V and J are TRBV19 and TRBJ2-1, with D possibly being TRBD2 (5 bases). This sequence was found in a woman younger than 30 with type 1 diabetes. The CDR3, as DNA: TGTGCCAGTAGTATAAGAGGGAAGAATGAGCAGTTCTTC. Protein product: CASSIRGKNEQFF.